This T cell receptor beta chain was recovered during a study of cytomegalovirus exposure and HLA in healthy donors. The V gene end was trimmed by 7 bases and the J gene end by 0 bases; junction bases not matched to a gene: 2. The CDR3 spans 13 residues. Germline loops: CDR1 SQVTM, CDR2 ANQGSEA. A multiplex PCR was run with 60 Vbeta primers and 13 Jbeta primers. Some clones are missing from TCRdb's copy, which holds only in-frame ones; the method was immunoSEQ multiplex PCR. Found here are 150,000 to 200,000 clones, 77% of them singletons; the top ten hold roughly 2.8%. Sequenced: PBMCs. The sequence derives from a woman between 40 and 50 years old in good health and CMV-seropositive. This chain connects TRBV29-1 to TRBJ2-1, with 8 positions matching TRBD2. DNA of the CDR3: TGCAGCGCTAGCGGGCACTCCTACAATGAGCAGTTCTTC. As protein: CSASGHSYNEQFF.